This TCR beta chain was captured by sequencing in a study of OX40 agonist ivuxolimab in advanced cancers. Study overall: The patients got ivuxolimab, which is an agonistic anti-OX40 (CD134) antibody. Every 2 weeks, patients got intravenous ivuxolimab at one of six dose levels (0.01-10 mg/kg). General study results and limits: With doses of 0.1 to 3.0 mg/kg, CD4+ and CD8+ blood T cells had undergone clonal expansion by week 6.

Clones were sequenced by immunoSEQ multiplex PCR, and TCRdb holds only the in-frame ones, with some missing. The data hold 100,000 to 150,000 clones, with 92% observed a single time. On this clone itself: Its antigen is not identified.

This TCR derives from an adult with an advanced solid tumor such as melanoma, head and neck, liver or kidney cancer. Source: CD4+ or CD8+ T cells sorted from blood, taken in a trial of the OX40 agonist ivuxolimab.

This chain's CDR3 is CASSVGPMNTEAFF. In DNA, the CDR3 is TGTGCCAGCAGCGTGGGACCCATGAACACTGAAGCTTTCTTT. The J gene is TRBJ1-1, the V gene TRBV5-4, with D tentatively TRBD1 (5 bases). There are 14 residues in the CDR3. Deletions cut 4 bases from V and 0 bases from J, with 10 bases between. Germline assignment: CDR1 SGHNT and CDR2 YYREEE (reference sequence).